Listed below are T cell receptor beta chains from one sample, sequenced in a study of response to subunit inactivated influenza vaccine. TCRdb passed the RT-PCR reads through MiXCR, listing each CDR3 protein once. Among about 500,000 distinct CDR3 sequences listed, approximately 16% were seen once. Sequenced material: CD4+ T cells sorted from PBMCs, taken about 24 months after vaccination. Receptors originate from a man aged 50-75 years who received an inactivated influenza vaccine. CDR3s include the opening cysteine and the closing phenylalanine or tryptophan. Each record gives: V gene, J gene, CDR3 protein.

v_gene: TRBV10-3; j_gene: TRBJ1-4; CDR3aa: CAISSGVGEKLFF
v_gene: TRBV20-1; j_gene: TRBJ2-3; CDR3aa: CSATHVVSDTQYF
v_gene: TRBV20-1; j_gene: TRBJ2-3; CDR3aa: CSARSTVGDTDTQYF
v_gene: TRBV20-1; j_gene: TRBJ2-7; CDR3aa: CSARAGDEQYF
v_gene: TRBV28; j_gene: TRBJ2-7; CDR3aa: CASSFLDRRREQYF
v_gene: TRBV19; j_gene: TRBJ2-6; CDR3aa: CASTLPGANVLTF
v_gene: TRBV12-3/TRBV12-4; j_gene: TRBJ2-3; CDR3aa: CASSLAGGSRDTQYF
v_gene: TRBV4-1; j_gene: TRBJ1-5; CDR3aa: CASSQGRDTARPQHF
v_gene: TRBV5-1; j_gene: TRBJ2-7; CDR3aa: CASSWTGISPEQYF
v_gene: TRBV7-9; j_gene: TRBJ2-7; CDR3aa: CASSLKTGTSSYEQYF
v_gene: TRBV6-5; j_gene: TRBJ1-2; CDR3aa: CASSSLRRGYTF
v_gene: TRBV5-1; j_gene: TRBJ2-3; CDR3aa: CASSLSRGGLTQYF
v_gene: TRBV5-1; j_gene: TRBJ1-1; CDR3aa: CASSVDRDTEAFF
v_gene: TRBV20-1; j_gene: TRBJ2-1; CDR3aa: CSAPRAPSGEQFF
v_gene: TRBV6-2/TRBV6-3; j_gene: TRBJ2-1; CDR3aa: CASSYATVSYNEQFF
v_gene: TRBV19; j_gene: TRBJ1-2; CDR3aa: CASSGGMGFYGYTF
v_gene: TRBV5-1; j_gene: TRBJ1-4; CDR3aa: CASSPGSSVEKLFF
v_gene: TRBV10-3; j_gene: TRBJ1-4; CDR3aa: CAISPNRDRAPGAREKLFF
v_gene: TRBV20-1; j_gene: TRBJ2-7; CDR3aa: CSARAGQGAYEQYF
v_gene: TRBV7-9; j_gene: TRBJ2-3; CDR3aa: CASSSIMTEHRQYF
v_gene: TRBV5-1; j_gene: TRBJ2-1; CDR3aa: CASSLGRASVNEQFF
v_gene: TRBV11-2; j_gene: TRBJ1-1; CDR3aa: CASSSLPTDSEAFF
v_gene: TRBV7-6; j_gene: TRBJ2-5; CDR3aa: CASSPRQETQYF
v_gene: TRBV20-1; j_gene: TRBJ2-5; CDR3aa: CSARDGARDKETQYF
v_gene: TRBV4-3; j_gene: TRBJ2-7; CDR3aa: CASSQGQFGEQYF
v_gene: TRBV5-1; j_gene: TRBJ1-1; CDR3aa: CASSLAAGGTEAFF
v_gene: TRBV11-2; j_gene: TRBJ2-5; CDR3aa: CASNQVRAETQYF
v_gene: TRBV9; j_gene: TRBJ2-1; CDR3aa: CASSVGGGRYNEQFF
v_gene: TRBV7-2; j_gene: TRBJ2-1; CDR3aa: CASSRLGQGGVEQFF
v_gene: TRBV5-5; j_gene: TRBJ1-1; CDR3aa: CASSTNARTGGMNTEAFF
v_gene: TRBV7-2; j_gene: TRBJ2-5; CDR3aa: CASSQYPWGETQYF
v_gene: TRBV6-1; j_gene: TRBJ1-4; CDR3aa: CASNGRGAHEKLFF
v_gene: TRBV29-1; j_gene: TRBJ2-3; CDR3aa: CSAVADTQYF
v_gene: TRBV6-5; j_gene: TRBJ1-2; CDR3aa: CASSYSTGGAGYTF
v_gene: TRBV19; j_gene: TRBJ2-1; CDR3aa: CASSIFRTDLNEQFF
v_gene: TRBV5-1; j_gene: TRBJ2-5; CDR3aa: CASRDTGSGETQYF
v_gene: TRBV20-1; j_gene: TRBJ2-3; CDR3aa: CSARTSGGVDTQYF
v_gene: TRBV3-1; j_gene: TRBJ2-4; CDR3aa: CASSRTQGPLAKNIQYF
v_gene: TRBV20-1; j_gene: TRBJ1-2; CDR3aa: CSAGPTANYGYTF